The source of this TCR beta chain is a study of T cell repertoires in cytomegalovirus infection. On the study more broadly: CMV epitopes that were recently identified and HLA-C-restricted were used alongside well-studied HLA-B-restricted ones. Matching HLA type and CMV infection were both indicated by public TCR beta signatures. Whole-study results and caveats: Based on cumulative public TCR beta family frequency, carriers of CMV plus the relevant HLA were identified. In two of eight donors, the top clonotype was HLA-C-restricted CMV-specific.

A note on this clonotype: Its specificity is unknown.

In TCRdb, the reads were re-called with MiXCR into one record per CDR3 protein. The profile shows approximately 120,000 distinct CDR3 sequences, around 32% of them singletons. The material was CD8+ T cells from cultured PBMCs, obtained from culture after CMV antigen stimulation. The clonotype originates from a human donor in good health (CMV status not recorded). Some clones in this sample may be carry-over from other donors' samples.

CDR3 bases: TGCAGTGCCCCCCGGCGGGACAGGGAGACCTACGAGCAGTACTTC. Its translation: CSAPRRDRETYEQYF. The chain couples TRBV20-1 to TRBJ2-7; 9 bases fit TRBD1. Losses at the gene ends were 6 bases for V and 2 bases for J; bases not matched to a gene: 11. CDR3 length: 15 amino acids. CDR1 is DFQATT, CDR2 SNEGSKA, per germline (reference sequence).